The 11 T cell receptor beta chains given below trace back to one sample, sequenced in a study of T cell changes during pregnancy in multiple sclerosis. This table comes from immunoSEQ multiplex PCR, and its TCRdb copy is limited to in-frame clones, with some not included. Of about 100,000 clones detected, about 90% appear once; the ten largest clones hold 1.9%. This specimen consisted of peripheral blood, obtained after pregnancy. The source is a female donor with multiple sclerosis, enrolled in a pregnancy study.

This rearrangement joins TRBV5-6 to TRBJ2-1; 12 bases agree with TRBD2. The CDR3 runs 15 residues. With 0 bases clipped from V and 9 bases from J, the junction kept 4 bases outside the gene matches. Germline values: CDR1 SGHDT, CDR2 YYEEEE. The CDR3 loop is CASSLGLAGGGEQFF. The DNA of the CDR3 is TGTGCCAGCAGCTTGGGGCTAGCGGGAGGGGGTGAGCAGTTCTTC.

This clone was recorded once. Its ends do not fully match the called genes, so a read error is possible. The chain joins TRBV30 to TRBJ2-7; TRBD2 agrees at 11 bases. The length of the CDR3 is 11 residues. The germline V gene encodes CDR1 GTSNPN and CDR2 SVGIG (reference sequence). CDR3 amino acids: CAWSELAGVLF. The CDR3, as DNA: TGTGCCTGGAGTGAACTAGCGGGAGTCTTGTTC.

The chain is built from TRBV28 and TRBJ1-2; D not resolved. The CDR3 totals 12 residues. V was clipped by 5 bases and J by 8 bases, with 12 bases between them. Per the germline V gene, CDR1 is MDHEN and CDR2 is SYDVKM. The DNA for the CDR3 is TGTGCCAGCAGTCTCCGGGAGCAGGGCTACACCTTC. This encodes CASSLREQGYTF.

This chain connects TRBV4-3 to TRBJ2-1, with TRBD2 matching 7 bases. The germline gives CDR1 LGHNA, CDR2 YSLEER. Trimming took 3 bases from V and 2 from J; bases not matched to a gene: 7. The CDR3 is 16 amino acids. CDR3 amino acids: CASSHWAGDTYNEQFF. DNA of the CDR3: TGCGCCAGCAGCCACTGGGCGGGGGATACCTACAATGAGCAGTTCTTC.

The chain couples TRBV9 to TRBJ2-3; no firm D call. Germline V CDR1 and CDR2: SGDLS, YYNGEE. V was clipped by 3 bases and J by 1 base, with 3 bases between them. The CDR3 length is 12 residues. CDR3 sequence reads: CASSGRTDTQYF. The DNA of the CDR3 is TGTGCCAGCAGCGGGCGCACAGATACGCAGTATTTT.

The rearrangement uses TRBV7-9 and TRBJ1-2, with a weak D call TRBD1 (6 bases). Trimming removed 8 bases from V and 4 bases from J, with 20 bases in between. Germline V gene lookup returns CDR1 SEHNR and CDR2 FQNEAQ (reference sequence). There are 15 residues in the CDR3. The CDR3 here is CASYGRDNLVYGYTF. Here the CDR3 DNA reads TGTGCCAGCTATGGGAGGGACAACTTAGTCTATGGCTACACCTTC. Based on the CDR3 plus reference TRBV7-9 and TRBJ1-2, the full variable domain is DTGVSQNPRHKITKRGQNVTFRCDPISEHNRLYWYRQTLGQGPEFLTYFQNEAQLEKSRLLSDRFSAERPKGSFSTLEIQRTEQGDSAMYLCASYGRDNLVYGYTFGSGTRLTVV.

CDR3 protein: CATQPGTGLSYEQYF. The CDR3, as DNA: TGTGCCACCCAACCCGGGACAGGGCTCTCCTACGAGCAGTACTTC. The chain uses TRBV10-3 and TRBJ2-7; 9 bases fit TRBD1. There are 15 residues in the CDR3. CDR1 is ENHRY, CDR2 SYGVKD, per germline. With 10 bases clipped from V and 0 bases from J, the junction kept 10 bases outside the gene matches.

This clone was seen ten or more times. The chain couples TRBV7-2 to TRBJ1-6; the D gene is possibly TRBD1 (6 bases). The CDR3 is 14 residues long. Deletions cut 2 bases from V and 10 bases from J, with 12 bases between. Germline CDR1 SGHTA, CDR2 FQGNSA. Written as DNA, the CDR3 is TGTGCCAGCAGCTTAATTGGGGGCGGGTCACCCCTCCACTTT. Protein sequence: CASSLIGGGSPLHF. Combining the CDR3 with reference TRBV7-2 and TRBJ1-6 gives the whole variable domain GAGVSQSPSNKVTEKGKDVELRCDPISGHTALYWYRQSLGQGLEFLIYFQGNSAPDKSGLPSDRFSAERTGGSVSTLTIQRTQQEDSAVYLCASSLIGGGSPLHFGNGTRLTVT.

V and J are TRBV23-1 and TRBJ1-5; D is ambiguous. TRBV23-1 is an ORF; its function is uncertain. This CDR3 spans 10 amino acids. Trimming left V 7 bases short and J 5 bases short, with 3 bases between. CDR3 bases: TGCGCCAGCACCTATCAGCCCCAGCATTTT. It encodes CASTYQPQHF.

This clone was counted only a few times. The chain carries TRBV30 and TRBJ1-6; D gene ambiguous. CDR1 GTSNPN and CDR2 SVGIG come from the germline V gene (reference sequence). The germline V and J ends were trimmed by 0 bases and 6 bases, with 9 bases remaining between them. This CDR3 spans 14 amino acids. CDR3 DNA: TGTGCCTGGAGTGTACGTGGCCTTAATTCACCCCTCCACTTT. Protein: CAWSVRGLNSPLHF. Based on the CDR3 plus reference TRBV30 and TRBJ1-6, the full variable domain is SQTIHQWPATLVQPVGSPLSLECTVEGTSNPNLYWYRQAAGRGLQLLFYSVGIGQISSEVPQNLSASRPQDRQFILSSKKLLLSDSGFYLCAWSVRGLNSPLHFGNGTRLTVT.

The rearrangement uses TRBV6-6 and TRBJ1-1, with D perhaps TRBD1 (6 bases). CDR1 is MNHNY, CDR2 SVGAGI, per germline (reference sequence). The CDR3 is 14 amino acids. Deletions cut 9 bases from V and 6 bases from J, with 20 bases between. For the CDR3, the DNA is TGTGCCAGTAAACATACAGGGAGCGGGGCTGAAGCTTTCTTT. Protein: CASKHTGSGAEAFF.